Below, 27 T cell receptor beta chains from the same sample are listed, as sequenced in a study of cytomegalovirus exposure and HLA in healthy donors. Researchers ran the PCR with 60 Vbeta and 13 Jbeta primers. TCRdb's table, derived via immunoSEQ multiplex PCR, lists solely in-frame clones and lacks some. This sample carries 100,000 to 150,000 clones, about 83% of them seen once, and the ten largest clones take roughly 3.7%. Material for sequencing was PBMCs. These TCRs come from a woman in her 40s in good health and CMV-seropositive.

The genes are TRBV5-6 and TRBJ2-7; D is unclear. This CDR3 has 15 residues. Trimming took 0 bases from V and 1 from J, leaving 11 bases between them. Germline assignment: CDR1 SGHDT and CDR2 YYEEEE. CDR3 amino acids: CASSLAGSPSYEQYF. The CDR3 nucleotides read TGTGCCAGCAGCTTGGCGGGTAGTCCGTCCTACGAGCAGTACTTC. The variable domain in full, completed from reference TRBV5-6 and TRBJ2-7, reads DAGVTQSPTHLIKTRGQQVTLRCSPKSGHDTVSWYQQALGQGPQFIFQYYEEEERQRGNFPDRFSGHQFPNYSSELNVNALLLGDSALYLCASSLAGSPSYEQYFGPGTRLTVT.

The genes are TRBV29-1 and TRBJ2-7, with 12 bases aligning to TRBD2. Germline-derived CDR1 and CDR2 are SQVTM and ANQGSEA. V trimming: 6 bases; J trimming: 4 bases; junction bases outside the gene matches: 13. This CDR3 has 16 amino acids. CDR3 sequence reads: CSVAISTSGRAYEQYF. CDR3 coding DNA: TGCAGCGTCGCTATTTCGACTAGCGGGAGAGCGTACGAGCAGTACTTC.

V is TRBV9 and J is TRBJ1-2, with D hard to call. The CDR3 sequence is 16 residues long. Germline V CDR1 and CDR2: SGDLS, YYNGEE. With 4 bases removed from V and 4 bases from J, the gap between germline ends came to 20 bases. CDR3 region: CASSRAESSATYGYTF. DNA for the CDR3: TGTGCCAGCAGCCGAGCGGAGTCCTCGGCTACCTATGGCTACACCTTC.

The V call is TRBV30, the J call TRBJ2-3; a possible D gene is TRBD2 (6 bases). V shed 4 bases and J shed 5 bases, with 13 bases lying between them. This CDR3 has 13 amino acids. Germline values: CDR1 GTSNPN, CDR2 SVGIG (reference sequence). The CDR3 loop reads CAWIGSPRDTQYF. In DNA form, the CDR3 reads TGTGCCTGGATCGGGAGTCCTCGAGATACGCAGTATTTT.

V is TRBV27 and J is TRBJ2-7, with TRBD2 as a possible D gene (5 bases). Germline V gene lookup returns CDR1 MNHEY and CDR2 SMNVEV (reference sequence). Trimming cost V 5 bases and J 0 bases, with 17 bases left between them. The CDR3 is made up of 16 amino acids. CDR3 bases: TGTGCCAGCAGTGGGCCCCGGGGAGTTGACTCCTACGAGCAGTACTTC. It codes for CASSGPRGVDSYEQYF.

The V gene is TRBV18, the J gene TRBJ2-1; 8 positions match TRBD2. V was pared by 3 bases and J by 4 bases, with 5 bases of the junction left unmatched. The CDR3 consists of 15 residues. Germline CDR1 and CDR2: KGHSH and LQKENI. The DNA of the CDR3 is TGTGCCAGCTCACCCAGCGAGCGGGAGTACAATGAGCAGTTCTTC. Translated, it gives CASSPSEREYNEQFF.

V is TRBV10-1 and J is TRBJ2-3; TRBD2 matches 8 bases. The V gene end was trimmed by 3 bases and the J gene end by 4 bases; junction bases not matched to a gene: 9. The germline gives CDR1 WNHNN, CDR2 SYGVQD (reference sequence). There are 16 residues in the CDR3. This CDR3 is CASSEGDGRGADTQYF. The CDR3 nucleotides are TGCGCCAGCAGTGAAGGGGACGGGAGGGGGGCAGATACGCAGTATTTT.

This chain links TRBV14 with TRBJ2-5, with 7 bases lining up with TRBD2. V lost 2 bases to trimming and J lost 4 bases; unmatched junction nucleotides: 7. The CDR3 is made up of 15 amino acids. Germline loops: CDR1 SGHDN, CDR2 FVKESK. This CDR3 reads CASSQMSGGRETQYF. DNA of the CDR3: TGTGCCAGCAGCCAAATGTCGGGGGGACGAGAGACCCAGTACTTC.

This clone was seen once. The J gene is TRBJ2-7, the V gene TRBV28; D perhaps matches TRBD1 (5 bases). V was cut by 5 bases and J by 2 bases, with 16 bases left in between. Germline CDR1 and CDR2: MDHEN and SYDVKM. The CDR3 length is 15 residues. CDR3 sequence: CASSEPDSAAYEQYF. The CDR3 DNA is TGTGCCAGCAGTGAACCCGACAGTGCAGCCTACGAGCAGTACTTC.

This clone was detected once. The genes are TRBV27 and TRBJ2-3; 11 nucleotides agree with TRBD2. Germline V gene lookup returns CDR1 MNHEY and CDR2 SMNVEV (reference sequence). The CDR3 consists of 14 residues. Trimming at V came to 8 bases and at J to 3 bases, leaving 4 bases not matched to a gene. The CDR3 loop reads CASGTSGYTDTQYF. DNA of the CDR3: TGTGCCAGCGGGACTAGCGGATATACAGATACGCAGTATTTT.

CDR3 nucleotide sequence: TGTGCCAGCATCGGACAACTCACCGGGGAGCTGTTTTTT. Amino acid sequence: CASIGQLTGELFF. The chain employs TRBV6-1 and TRBJ2-2; weak D call: TRBD1 (5 bases). CDR3 length: 13 residues. Trimming stripped 7 bases from V and 4 bases from J, with 10 bases between. CDR1 is MNHNS and CDR2 is SASEGT in the germline V gene.

V is TRBV9 and J is TRBJ2-1; D uncertain. The CDR3 length is 15 residues. V was trimmed by 0 bases and J by 0 bases, leaving 7 bases between them. The germline CDR1 and CDR2 sequences are SGDLS and YYNGEE. The CDR3 region is CASSVVGVSYNEQFF. The DNA of the CDR3 is TGTGCCAGCAGCGTAGTTGGAGTCTCCTACAATGAGCAGTTCTTC. Full variable domain (remainder filled in from reference TRBV9 and TRBJ2-1): DSGVTQTPKHLITATGQRVTLRCSPRSGDLSVYWYQQSLDQGLQFLIQYYNGEERAKGNILERFSAQQFPDLHSELNLSSLELGDSALYFCASSVVGVSYNEQFFGPGTRLTVL.

This rearrangement joins TRBV5-1 to TRBJ2-1; 9 nucleotides align to TRBD2. V was pared by 6 bases and J by 7 bases, with 14 bases of the junction left unmatched. The CDR3 length is 16 residues. The germline gives CDR1 SGHRS, CDR2 YFSETQ. The DNA of the CDR3 is TGCGCCAGCACCTTAGCGGGAGTGGGGTCGGGGAATGAGCAGTTCTTC. Translated, it gives CASTLAGVGSGNEQFF.

CDR3 region: CASSPQSDGGYTF. In DNA form, the CDR3 reads TGTGCCAGCAGCCCACAGTCCGATGGTGGCTACACCTTC. The chain recombines TRBV7-9 with TRBJ1-2; D is undetermined. The CDR3 spans 13 residues. In germline, CDR1 is SEHNR, CDR2 FQNEAQ (reference sequence). Trimming left V 5 bases short and J 7 bases short, with 14 bases between.

The chain couples TRBV5-6 to TRBJ1-4; maybe TRBD1 (5 bases). The CDR3 covers 15 residues. CDR1 is SGHDT, CDR2 YYEEEE, per germline. The V end was cut by 3 bases, the J end by 0 bases, with 9 bases between. The CDR3 reads CASSYSGTTNEKLFF. In DNA form, the CDR3 reads TGTGCCAGCAGCTACTCAGGGACAACTAATGAAAAACTGTTTTTT.

The rearrangement uses TRBV9 and TRBJ1-1; maybe TRBD1 (5 bases). Germline values: CDR1 SGDLS, CDR2 YYNGEE. Trimming shortened V by 4 bases and J by 0 bases, and 13 bases separated the two germline ends. This CDR3 has 15 amino acids. The DNA for the CDR3 is TGTGCCAGCAGCCCCGCCGGGGGGTTGAACACTGAAGCTTTCTTT. Encoded protein: CASSPAGGLNTEAFF.

This clone was observed a single time. This chain joins TRBV10-1 and TRBJ2-3, with 9 bases identical to TRBD2. Looked up from germline, CDR1 is WNHNN and CDR2 is SYGVQD (reference sequence). V was pared by 5 bases and J by 3 bases, with 6 bases of the junction left unmatched. This CDR3 has 15 residues. The CDR3 sequence: CASSTGTSMTDTQYF. The CDR3 nucleotides read TGCGCCAGCAGTACCGGGACTAGCATGACAGATACGCAGTATTTT.

This chain uses TRBV28 with TRBJ1-2; 7 bases line up with TRBD1. V lost 4 bases and J lost 2; bases outside the gene matches: 1. The CDR3 sequence is 13 residues long. The V gene's germline CDR1 is MDHEN and CDR2 SYDVKM. The CDR3 loop reads CASSSGQNYGYTF. The CDR3, as DNA: TGTGCCAGCAGTTCGGGACAGAACTATGGCTACACCTTC.

This clone is a singleton in its sample. The genes are TRBV7-9 and TRBJ2-5, with TRBD2 as a possible D gene (5 bases). The CDR3 has 13 residues. The germline V gene has CDR1 SEHNR and CDR2 FQNEAQ (reference sequence). The ends were cut back, 0 bases at V and 5 bases at J, with 7 bases in the middle. CDR3 bases: TGTGCCAGCAGCTTAGCAGGGAGCGAGACCCAGTACTTC. Its protein is CASSLAGSETQYF. Drawing the rest from reference TRBV7-9 and TRBJ2-5, the complete variable domain is DTGVSQNPRHKITKRGQNVTFRCDPISEHNRLYWYRQTLGQGPEFLTYFQNEAQLEKSRLLSDRFSAERPKGSFSTLEIQRTEQGDSAMYLCASSLAGSETQYFGPGTRLLVL.

This chain connects TRBV19 to TRBJ2-7, with TRBD1 as a possible D gene (5 bases). Germline V gives CDR1 LNHDA, CDR2 SQIVND (reference sequence). CDR3 length: 13 residues. V was clipped by 5 bases and J by 2 bases, with 10 bases between them. The CDR3: CASSPAGPYEQYF. The CDR3 nucleotides are TGTGCCAGTAGTCCGGCAGGGCCCTACGAGCAGTACTTC.

The V and J genes are TRBV7-6 and TRBJ2-7, with TRBD2 matching 12 bases. Germline CDR1 and CDR2: SGHVS and FNYEAQ. Trimming took 2 bases from V and 4 from J; bases not matched to a gene: 3. The CDR3 spans 15 residues. CDR3 bases: TGTGCCAGCAGCTTACGGACTAGCGGGATATACGAGCAGTACTTC. Translation: CASSLRTSGIYEQYF.

The chain combines TRBV6-1 with TRBJ1-4; 10 bases match TRBD1. The CDR3 has 15 residues. Germline trimming cut 0 bases from V and 5 bases from J; bases unmatched to any gene: 0. The germline V gene has CDR1 MNHNS and CDR2 SASEGT. In nucleotides, the CDR3 is TGTGCCAGCAGTGAAGCGACAGGGGGCAATGAAAAACTGTTTTTT. This codes for CASSEATGGNEKLFF.

This clone was observed once. The V call is TRBV28, the J call TRBJ2-5; TRBD1 aligns across 9 bases. CDR1 is MDHEN and CDR2 is SYDVKM in the germline V gene. The CDR3 has 14 residues. After removal of 6 bases from V and 6 bases from J, the junction contained 8 bases not matched to a gene. In DNA, the CDR3 is TGTGCCAGCAGCCGTACAGGGGGCGGACAGACCCAGTACTTC. It yields the protein CASSRTGGGQTQYF.

The chain has TRBV18 and TRBJ1-4, with D unclear. The CDR3 has 14 amino acids. Per germline, CDR1 KGHSH and CDR2 LQKENI. The V end was cut by 2 bases, the J end by 4 bases, with 8 bases between. CDR3: CASSPVGNNEKLFF. Here the CDR3 DNA reads TGTGCCAGCTCACCAGTCGGTAATAATGAAAAACTGTTTTTT.

The V call is TRBV11-3, the J call TRBJ2-2; no firm D call. There are 16 residues in the CDR3. The germline V gene has CDR1 SGHNT and CDR2 YENEEA. V was pared by 0 bases and J by 5 bases, with 13 bases between. The CDR3 nucleotides are TGTGCCAGCAGCTTAGATGGCACAGATAAGACCGGGGAGCTGTTTTTT. As protein: CASSLDGTDKTGELFF.

The rearrangement joins TRBV7-3 to TRBJ2-3; D is unresolved. Deletions cut 1 base from V and 5 bases from J, with 10 bases between. This CDR3 is built from 14 residues. In germline, CDR1 is SGHTA, CDR2 FQGTGA. For the CDR3, the DNA is TGTGCCAGCAGCTTAAGCACAGATCGAGATACGCAGTATTTT. It is translated as CASSLSTDRDTQYF.

This chain links TRBV28 with TRBJ1-5; no clear D gene. Germline V gene sequence: CDR1 MDHEN, CDR2 SYDVKM. The germline V and J ends were trimmed by 9 bases and 4 bases, with 16 bases remaining between them. The CDR3 has 14 residues. The CDR3 region has the DNA TGTGCCAGTAAAGGCGACATCTTTAATCAGCCCCAGCATTTT. It is translated as CASKGDIFNQPQHF.